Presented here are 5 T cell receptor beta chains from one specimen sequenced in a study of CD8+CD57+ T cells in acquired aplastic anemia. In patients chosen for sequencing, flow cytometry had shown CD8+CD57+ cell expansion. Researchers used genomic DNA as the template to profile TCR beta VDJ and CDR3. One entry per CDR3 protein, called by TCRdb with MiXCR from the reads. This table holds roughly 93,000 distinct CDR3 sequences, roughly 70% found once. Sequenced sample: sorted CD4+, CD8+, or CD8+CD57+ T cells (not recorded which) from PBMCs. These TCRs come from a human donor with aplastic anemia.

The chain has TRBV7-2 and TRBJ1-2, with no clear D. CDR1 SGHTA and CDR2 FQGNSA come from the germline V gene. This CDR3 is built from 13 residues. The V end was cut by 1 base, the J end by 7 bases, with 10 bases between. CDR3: CASSLESQTGYTF. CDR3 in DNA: TGTGCCAGCAGCTTAGAATCCCAGACTGGCTACACCTTC.

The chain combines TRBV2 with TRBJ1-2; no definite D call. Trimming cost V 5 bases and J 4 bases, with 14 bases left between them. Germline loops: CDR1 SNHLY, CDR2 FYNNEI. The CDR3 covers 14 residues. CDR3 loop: CASSKESKVYGYTF. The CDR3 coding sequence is TGTGCCAGCAGTAAGGAGAGCAAAGTCTATGGCTACACCTTC.

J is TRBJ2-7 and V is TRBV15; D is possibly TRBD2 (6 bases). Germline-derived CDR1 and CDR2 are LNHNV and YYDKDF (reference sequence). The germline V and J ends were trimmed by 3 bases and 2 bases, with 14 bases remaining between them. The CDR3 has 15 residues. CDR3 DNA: TGTGCCACCAGCAGCAGTCGGGGGACCCCCTACGAGCAGTACGTC. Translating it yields CATSSSRGTPYEQYV.

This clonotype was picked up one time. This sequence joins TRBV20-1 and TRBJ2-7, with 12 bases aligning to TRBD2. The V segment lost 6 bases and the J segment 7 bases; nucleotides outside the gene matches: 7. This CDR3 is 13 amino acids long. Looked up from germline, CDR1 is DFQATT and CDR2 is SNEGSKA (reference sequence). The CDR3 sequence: CSATTSGGYEQYF. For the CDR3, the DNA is TGCAGTGCGACTACTAGCGGGGGGTATGAGCAGTACTTC.

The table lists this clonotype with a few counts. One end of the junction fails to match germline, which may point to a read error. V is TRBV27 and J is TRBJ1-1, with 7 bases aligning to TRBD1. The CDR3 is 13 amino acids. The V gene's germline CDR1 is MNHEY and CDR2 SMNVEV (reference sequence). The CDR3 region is CASRPTGDTGAFF. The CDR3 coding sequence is TGTGCCAGCAGACCTACAGGGGACACTGGAGCTTTCTTT.